This entry concerns a single T cell receptor beta chain. This sample is drawn from a study of blood T cell repertoires in COVID-19. The repertoire was sequenced with immunoSEQ multiplex PCR; TCRdb's copy has only in-frame clones and lacks some. The repertoire holds under 80,000 clones, with about 82% as singletons. CDR3 length: 16 residues. The receptor comes from a man aged 70-80 years with acute or convalescent COVID-19. Sample: peripheral blood. The rearrangement uses TRBV21-1 and TRBJ1-3; no check of the table's D call, TRBD1, against the DNA was made. TRBV21-1 is noted as a pseudogene. This CDR3 is CASSKEGACSGNTIYF. The CDR3 coding sequence is TGTGCCAGCAGCAAAGAGGGGGCCTGCTCTGGAAACACCATATATTTT.